This TCR beta chain appears in the sequencing data of a study of regulatory T cells in long-lasting Graves disease. Study information: To qualify as persistent, Graves' disease required over 5 years of antithyroid drugs with positive TSH receptor antibodies.

The study, taken as a whole, reports: Persistent cases of Graves' showed reduced TCR diversity relative to newly diagnosed patients. The persistent group shared around 3,000 public clonotypes, more than the roughly 970 shared by new patients.

With iRepertoire HTBI primers and Arm-PCR of CDR3 regions, TCR beta libraries were built. TCRdb called the multiplex PCR reads again in MiXCR, with one record for every CDR3 protein. The sample carries hundreds of thousands of distinct CDR3 sequences, about 30% recorded once. On this clonotype itself: Its antigen is unidentified.

Time point described: persistent/refractory GD, antithyroid drugs over 5 years with positive TRAb. There was RNA extracted from PBMCs, and the TCR library was made from it. An endocrinology department in Xi'an, China, recruited the patients. The receptor was isolated from a female donor with Graves disease. The sequenced sample was peripheral blood mononuclear cells (PBMCs), obtained when the disease was refractory, from a patient treated with antithyroid drugs.

CDR3 in DNA: TGCGCCAGCAGACCGGGACAGGGAGACACTGAAGCTTTCTTT. It codes for CASRPGQGDTEAFF. The chain recombines TRBV5-1 with TRBJ1-1, with 9 bases fitting TRBD1. This CDR3 is built from 14 residues. Germline CDR1 reads SGHRS; CDR2 reads YFSETQ. The V gene end was trimmed by 5 bases and the J gene end by 3 bases; junction bases not matched to a gene: 5.